This record looks at one TCR beta chain sequence and its context. A much larger clone differs by one base, so this may be a read error. Time point denoted: patch test 1, 2 weeks after DPC sensitization. As for treatment: therapeutic diphenylcyclopropenone sensitization with weekly scalp DPC. TCRdb fed the RACE reads into MiXCR, producing one record per CDR3 protein. The table lists around 110,000 distinct CDR3 sequences, 9% to 13% of them singletons. The data are from a study of human T cells and chemical hapten exposure. Study overall: Patches with 0.01% DPC went on the upper back, and the tests were read at 6 days.

This specimen consisted of whole blood, obtained in connection with sensitization to the hapten diphenylcyclopropenone (DPC). The receptor was isolated from a woman between 50 and 59 years old with alopecia areata. Some clones in this sample may be carry-over from other donors' samples.

The CDR3 reads CVSSSGTGPEAFF. CDR3 in DNA: TGTGTCAGCTCAAGTGGGACAGGGCCGGAAGCTTTCTTT. V is TRBV18 and J is TRBJ1-1, with TRBD1 identical over 9 bases. Germline V gene data show CDR1 as KGHSH and CDR2 as LQKENI. The CDR3 loop spans 13 amino acids.